The clone carrying this T cell receptor (beta chain) was recorded at least ten times. Its antigen is still unknown. Assay: immunoSEQ multiplex PCR; the TCRdb copy retains only in-frame clones and omits some. This sample has about 150,000 clones, with around 89% found just once. This sample was included in a study of cytomegalovirus exposure and HLA in healthy donors. Broader study findings: Cytomegalovirus status was reportedly diagnosed by the classifier with high sensitivity and specificity.

Trimming took 6 bases from V and 4 from J; bases not matched to a gene: 9. Per germline, CDR1 SGHVS and CDR2 FQNEAQ. This CDR3 contains 15 residues. The donors were part of the approximately 120-subject validation cohort, which stood apart from the 666-subject first cohort. This rearrangement joins TRBV7-8 to TRBJ2-7; TRBD2 matches 10 bases. Source material: PBMCs. This sequence was found in a woman aged 25-40 years in good health and CMV-seropositive. CDR3 loop: CASSPIAGGPYEQYF. The CDR3 region has the DNA TGTGCCAGCAGTCCCATAGCGGGAGGACCTTACGAGCAGTACTTC.